This T cell receptor beta chain appears in the sequencing data of a study of cytomegalovirus exposure and HLA in healthy donors. With regard to this clone: Its specificity is not known.

Every donor was a healthy person donating bone marrow. Broader study findings: TRBV6-2, TRBV6-3 and some other V segments were unresolvable in 87-base-pair reads.

PCR used 60 Vbeta primers and 13 Jbeta primers. Generated by immunoSEQ multiplex PCR, the TCRdb table keeps only in-frame clones and is missing some. The table lists over 150,000 clones, approximately 85% of them singletons, with around 0.97% in the top ten. V gave up 5 bases and J gave up 5 bases; unmatched junction bases: 4. Germline assignment: CDR1 GTSNPN and CDR2 SVGIG (reference sequence). The CDR3 covers 12 residues. The receptor was isolated from a girl aged 2 to 10 in good health and CMV-seropositive. The chain combines TRBV30 with TRBJ2-5; 8 positions agree with TRBD1. Input material: PBMCs. The CDR3 is CAWQGARETQYF. CDR3 sequence (DNA): TGTGCCTGGCAGGGGGCGCGCGAGACCCAGTACTTC.